The present T cell receptor (beta chain) was sequenced within a study of blood T cell repertoires in COVID-19. Source study methods: Reference gene primer amplification gave nucleated cell count estimates. Libraries were prepared by immunoSEQ multiplex PCR; TCRdb keeps only in-frame clonotypes and omits some of them. The DNA gave D and trimming, while V, J and clone size come from that table. The sample records around 320,000 clones, roughly nine tenths being singletons. The TCR originated in a woman in her 30s with COVID-19, enrolled during active disease. Material: peripheral blood.

CDR3: CASRQELNQETQYF. CDR3 nucleotides: TGTGCCAGCCGACAGGAACTTAACCAAGAGACCCAGTACTTC. This chain connects TRBV2 to TRBJ2-5; D is possibly TRBD1 (6 bases). The CDR3 covers 14 residues. V gave up 8 bases and J gave up 0 bases, with 13 bases separating them. Per germline, CDR1 SNHLY and CDR2 FYNNEI.